This entry lists 7 T cell receptor beta chains sequenced from one sample in a study of regulatory T cells. The primer mix had 52 TRBV and 13 TRBJ primers. Profiled with immunoSEQ multiplex PCR; TCRdb holds only in-frame clones, not every one. This sample has 20,000 to 25,000 clones; over 85% occur once, and the top ten carry 3.5% to 4%. The sample taken for sequencing was CD8+ T cells sorted from blood. These receptors all come from a child aged 2-15 years with CD3G deficiency.

This clone was observed a single time. The chain employs TRBV5-1 and TRBJ2-7; D unclear. Per the germline V gene, CDR1 is SGHRS and CDR2 is YFSETQ. CDR3 length equals 15 residues. Trimming left V 4 bases short and J 3 bases short, with 17 bases between. The CDR3 DNA reads as TGCGCCAGCAGCCCAGACCCCCTGAATCTCTACGAGCAGTACTTC. It yields the protein CASSPDPLNLYEQYF.

This chain uses TRBV27 with TRBJ2-3; no definite D call. Germline-derived CDR1 and CDR2 are MNHEY and SMNVEV (reference sequence). Trimming took off 3 bases at V and 0 bases at J, with 7 bases between the two ends. This CDR3 has 14 residues. The CDR3 DNA sequence: TGTGCCAGCAGTTTCGGATCGAGCACAGATACGCAGTATTTT. Its translation: CASSFGSSTDTQYF.

The V gene is TRBV4-1, the J gene TRBJ2-2; tentatively, D is TRBD1 (6 bases). CDR1 MGHRA and CDR2 YSYEKL come from the germline V gene. The ends were cut back, 6 bases at V and 6 bases at J, with 11 bases in the middle. The CDR3 runs to 13 residues. DNA of the CDR3: TGCGCCAGCAGACAGGGACAATCCGGGGAGCTGTTTTTT. Translating it yields CASRQGQSGELFF.

The V call is TRBV28, the J call TRBJ2-4; 8 nucleotides match TRBD1. The CDR3 totals 13 residues. V lost 6 bases and J lost 9; bases outside the gene matches: 7. Germline-derived CDR1 and CDR2 are MDHEN and SYDVKM. CDR3: CASSVRGRSIQYF. The CDR3 DNA reads TGTGCCAGCAGCGTCAGGGGGCGGAGCATTCAGTACTTC.

The chain couples TRBV7-9 to TRBJ2-5; D not certain. V was trimmed by 1 base and J by 3 bases, leaving 18 bases between them. Per germline, CDR1 SEHNR and CDR2 FQNEAQ (reference sequence). This CDR3 comprises 17 residues. The CDR3 coding sequence is TGTGCCAGCAGCTTAGGGTCGGGCAGGCCCGACGAAGAGACCCAGTACTTC. It yields the protein CASSLGSGRPDEETQYF.

This rearrangement joins TRBV5-1 to TRBJ2-1; TRBD1 is a possible D gene (7 bases). The CDR3 loop spans 15 amino acids. Germline V gene sequence: CDR1 SGHRS, CDR2 YFSETQ. V gave up 1 base and J gave up 2 bases, with 10 bases separating them. This CDR3 is CASSLQGGTYNEQFF. The CDR3 nucleotides read TGCGCCAGCAGCTTGCAGGGGGGTACCTACAATGAGCAGTTCTTC.

V is TRBV28 and J is TRBJ2-7; the D call may be TRBD1 or TRBD2 (5 bases each). V lost 0 bases to trimming and J lost 3 bases, with 9 bases between them. The CDR3 contains 14 residues. Germline V gene data show CDR1 as MDHEN and CDR2 as SYDVKM. The CDR3 nucleotides are TGTGCCAGCAGTTTATGGGGAGACAGCTACGAGCAGTACTTC. This codes for CASSLWGDSYEQYF.